The 25 T cell receptor beta chains below all came from one sample that was sequenced in a study of neurological immune-mediated disorders. From the 5' RACE reads, TCRdb called clonotypes with MiXCR, one entry per CDR3 protein. This table holds about 55,000 distinct CDR3 sequences, around 4.4% found once. Sequencing used PBMCs. The origin of the receptors is a man aged 45-65 years with multiple sclerosis.

This chain connects TRBV11-3 to TRBJ2-7; D is possibly TRBD2 (6 bases). The CDR3 has 13 amino acids. Trimming took off 6 bases at V and 2 bases at J, with 11 bases between the two ends. Germline lookup yields CDR1 SGHNT and CDR2 YENEEA. The CDR3 protein is CASSRDSTYEQYF. Here the CDR3 DNA reads TGTGCCAGCAGTAGGGACTCCACCTACGAGCAGTACTTC.

This chain links TRBV5-5 with TRBJ1-5; 7 nucleotides align to TRBD1. Losses at the gene ends were 3 bases for V and 5 bases for J; bases not matched to a gene: 8. The CDR3 loop spans 15 amino acids. The germline V gene encodes CDR1 SGHKS and CDR2 YYEKEE (reference sequence). The CDR3 DNA reads TGTGCCAGCAGCTGGACAGGAGGTGGAGATCAGCCCCAGCATTTT. It specifies CASSWTGGGDQPQHF.

This clonotype was counted ten times or more. The chain recombines TRBV9 with TRBJ1-6; D unclear. From germline, CDR1 is SGDLS and CDR2 YYNGEE. The V gene lost 4 bases and the J gene lost 0 bases, with 5 bases spanning the gap. The CDR3 extends over 14 amino acids. CDR3 residues: CASSLSSYNSPLHF. In nucleotides, the CDR3 is TGTGCCAGCAGCCTGAGCTCCTATAATTCACCCCTCCACTTT.

The sample holds many counts of this clonotype. The J gene is TRBJ2-2, the V gene TRBV6-5; D is perhaps TRBD2 (6 bases). Trimming removed 5 bases from V and 5 bases from J, with 12 bases in between. The CDR3 runs 14 residues. Germline CDR1 MNHEY, CDR2 SVGAGI. CDR3 residues: CASSPPRGTGELFF. The CDR3 DNA is TGTGCCAGCAGTCCACCCCGGGGGACCGGGGAGCTGTTTTTT.

This clonotype was picked up many times. The rearrangement uses TRBV11-2 and TRBJ2-7; D call uncertain. In germline, CDR1 is SGHAT, CDR2 FQNNGV. V shed 1 base and J shed 6 bases, with 4 bases lying between them. This CDR3 is built from 11 residues. The CDR3: CASSLGPEQYF. The CDR3 bases are TGTGCCAGCAGCTTAGGGCCCGAGCAGTACTTC.

This clonotype has only a few counts. The genes are TRBV29-1 and TRBJ2-5, with D possibly being TRBD1 (6 bases). Deletions cut 5 bases from V and 2 bases from J, with 12 bases between. Germline V lookup: CDR1 SQVTM, CDR2 ANQGSEA. The CDR3 spans 13 residues. The CDR3 region is CSVFIRGQETQYF. Written as DNA, the CDR3 is TGCAGCGTTTTTATCAGGGGTCAAGAGACCCAGTACTTC.

This clonotype was seen a few times. This sequence joins TRBV29-1 and TRBJ2-7; the D is unclear. CDR1 SQVTM and CDR2 ANQGSEA come from the germline V gene. V was trimmed by 5 bases and J by 0 bases, leaving 14 bases between them. The CDR3 runs 14 residues. CDR3 amino acids: CSVTIDFLSYEQYF. The CDR3 bases are TGCAGCGTTACCATCGACTTTCTCTCCTACGAGCAGTACTTC.

The gene calls are TRBV28 and TRBJ2-2; no clear D gene. V dropped 1 base and J dropped 3 bases, with 18 bases sitting between them. Germline V gene sequence: CDR1 MDHEN, CDR2 SYDVKM. This CDR3 spans 18 amino acids. Here the CDR3 reads CASSLSPRLSFYTGELFF. The CDR3 DNA is TGTGCCAGCAGTTTATCGCCCCGGCTAAGTTTTTACACCGGGGAGCTGTTTTTT.

Many counts were recorded for this clonotype. This chain joins TRBV29-1 and TRBJ1-1; D gene ambiguous. This CDR3 has 17 residues. Trimming took 1 base from V and 1 from J, leaving 19 bases between them. Per germline, CDR1 SQVTM and CDR2 ANQGSEA. The CDR3 bases are TGCAGCGTTGAAGTGTCTGGGCCACGGCCTCAGAACACTGAAGCTTTCTTT. Translating it yields CSVEVSGPRPQNTEAFF.

This clonotype was counted many times. This chain uses TRBV5-1 with TRBJ1-2; D is possibly TRBD1 (5 bases). The CDR3 extends over 16 amino acids. In germline, CDR1 is SGHRS, CDR2 YFSETQ. The V end lost 1 base, the J end lost 6 bases, and 19 bases lay between the germline ends. CDR3 in DNA: TGCGCCAGCAGCTTGCGGTCTCGGGACCCGAGGCATGGCTACACCTTC. Its protein product is CASSLRSRDPRHGYTF.

This clonotype appeared many times. The chain recombines TRBV5-1 with TRBJ2-1; 7 nucleotides line up with TRBD1. Germline V gene data show CDR1 as SGHRS and CDR2 as YFSETQ. After removal of 5 bases from V and 7 bases from J, the junction contained 12 bases not matched to a gene. The CDR3 has 15 amino acids. In DNA form, the CDR3 reads TGCGCCAGCAGTAAAACCGGGACAGTCGTTAATGAGCAGTTCTTC. Protein product: CASSKTGTVVNEQFF.

This clonotype has ten or more counts. This chain links TRBV24-1 with TRBJ2-3, with D perhaps TRBD1 (5 bases). Per the germline V gene, CDR1 is KGHDR and CDR2 is SFDVKD. V was shortened by 1 base and J by 5 bases, with 9 bases between the two germline ends. The CDR3 is 14 residues long. The chain's CDR3 is CATSDFSGQDTQYF. The CDR3 DNA reads TGTGCCACCAGTGATTTCTCAGGGCAAGATACGCAGTATTTT.

This clonotype occurred many times. The chain couples TRBV18 to TRBJ2-5; no reliable D call. The germline V gene has CDR1 KGHSH and CDR2 LQKENI. CDR3 length equals 13 residues. V was cut by 3 bases and J by 2 bases, with 7 bases left in between. The DNA of the CDR3 is TGTGCCAGCTCACCCGAAATACAAGAGACCCAGTACTTC. Protein sequence: CASSPEIQETQYF.

In the case of this clonotype: One base away lies a much larger clone, so this may be a sequencing read error. The gene calls are TRBV20-1 and TRBJ2-7; D uncertain. Between the trimmed V and J ends, which lost 0 bases and 7 bases, there was a span of 16 bases. CDR1 is DFQATT, CDR2 SNEGSKA, per germline (reference sequence). This CDR3 is built from 14 residues. This CDR3 reads CSARDPAIPLEQYF. The CDR3 bases are TGCAGTGCTAGAGACCCAGCCATCCCCTTAGAGCAGTACTTC.

In its sample, this clonotype was seen many times. The chain has TRBV6-7 and TRBJ2-7; a possible D gene is TRBD1 (6 bases). TRBV6-7 is identified as an open reading frame with a role that is uncertain. The germline V and J ends were trimmed by 5 bases and 2 bases, with 10 bases remaining between them. CDR3 size: 13 residues. CDR3 sequence: CASSRTEAYEQYF. DNA of the CDR3: TGTGCCAGCAGTCGGACAGAGGCCTACGAGCAGTACTTC.

This clonotype was observed at least ten times. The chain links TRBV12-3 or TRBV12-4 to TRBJ1-1; D gene ambiguous. CDR3 length: 12 amino acids. V was shortened by 3 bases and J by 8 bases, with 10 bases between the two germline ends. This chain's CDR3 is CASSFEGSEAFF. The DNA for the CDR3 is TGTGCCAGCAGTTTCGAGGGCTCCGAAGCTTTCTTT.

At least ten counts were recorded for this clonotype. CDR3 in amino acids: CASSQVGGGSEQFF. In DNA form, the CDR3 reads TGTGCCAGCAGCCAAGTGGGTGGGGGTAGCGAGCAGTTCTTC. V gene TRBV14 combines with J gene TRBJ2-1; D may match TRBD1 or TRBD2 (5 bases each). From germline, CDR1 is SGHDN and CDR2 FVKESK. The CDR3 spans 14 residues. V was pared by 1 base and J by 10 bases, with 14 bases between. The variable domain in full, with the rest retrieved from reference TRBV14 and TRBJ2-1, is EAGVTQFPSHSVIEKGQTVTLRCDPISGHDNLYWYRRVMGKEIKFLLHFVKESKQDESGMPNNRFLAERTGGTYSTLKVQPAELEDSGVYFCASSQVGGGSEQFFGPGTRLTVL.

As concerns this clonotype: A much larger clone lies a single base off, so this may be a read error. The genes are TRBV4-1 and TRBJ2-5, with D hard to call. Germline assignment: CDR1 MGHRA and CDR2 YSYEKL. This CDR3 contains 13 residues. The CDR3 sequence is CSSSRGKIETQYF. The DNA for the CDR3 is TGCTCCAGCAGCCGCGGAAAAATCGAGACCCAGTACTTC.

This clonotype was seen many times. At one end, the junction sequence differs from germline, possibly due to a read error. The V call is TRBV7-7, the J call TRBJ2-7; tentatively, D is TRBD1 (6 bases). Per germline, CDR1 SSHAT and CDR2 FNYEAQ (reference sequence). The length of the CDR3 is 13 residues. CDR3 bases: TGTGCTAGCAGCTTGGAACAGGGTTACGAGCAGTACTTC. Translating gives CASSLEQGYEQYF.

This clonotype was detected many times. The genes are TRBV20-1 and TRBJ2-2; D not resolved. V was clipped by 6 bases and J by 1 base, with 12 bases between them. This CDR3 is 14 amino acids long. Germline V gives CDR1 DFQATT, CDR2 SNEGSKA (reference sequence). The CDR3 coding sequence is TGCAGTGCCCCTGCCGTAGAGAACACCGGGGAGCTGTTTTTT. It translates to CSAPAVENTGELFF.

Comments on this clonotype: A much larger clone lies a single base off, so this may be a read error. V and J are TRBV7-2 and TRBJ1-5; TRBD1 aligns across 11 bases. CDR1 and CDR2 from the germline V gene are SGHTA and FQGNSA. The CDR3 extends over 14 amino acids. CDR3 sequence (DNA): TGTGCCAGCAGCCAAGGGACAGGGGGTCAGCCCCAGAATTTT. Residues: CASSQGTGGQPQNF.

This clonotype was found many times. The chain joins TRBV11-3 to TRBJ1-1; D might be TRBD1 (6 bases). V was shortened by 5 bases and J by 7 bases, with 11 bases between the two germline ends. CDR3 length: 12 amino acids. Germline CDR1 SGHNT, CDR2 YENEEA. This chain's CDR3 is CASSGGHLEAFF. The CDR3 nucleotides read TGTGCCAGCAGCGGGGGACACCTTGAAGCTTTCTTT.

This clonotype was seen repeatedly, ten times or more. This rearrangement joins TRBV5-1 to TRBJ1-3; unclear D gene. V gave up 0 bases and J gave up 0 bases, with 16 bases separating them. CDR1 is SGHRS, CDR2 YFSETQ, per germline. This CDR3 region has 18 residues. The DNA for the CDR3 is TGCGCCAGCAGCTTGGTCCCCGCCCGTTCGAGCTCTGGAAACACCATATATTTT. Its protein product is CASSLVPARSSSGNTIYF.

CDR3 bases: TGCAGTGCTAATTGGGGGGCGATGGAGGACACTGAAGCTTTCTTT. Translated: CSANWGAMEDTEAFF. This chain uses TRBV20-1 with TRBJ1-1; perhaps TRBD1 as D (6 bases). Germline CDR1 DFQATT, CDR2 SNEGSKA (reference sequence). The CDR3 length is 15 residues. V lost 4 bases, J lost 3 bases, and 18 bases lay in between.

This clonotype appeared many times. In nucleotides, the CDR3 is TGTGCCACCAGCGAACCAGGGGGCCCTTACGAGCAGTACTTC. This gives the protein CATSEPGGPYEQYF. The rearrangement links TRBV15 to TRBJ2-7; TRBD1 matches at 8 bases. This CDR3 is 14 amino acids long. Losses at the gene ends were 5 bases for V and 4 bases for J; bases not matched to a gene: 7. Germline V gene lookup returns CDR1 LNHNV and CDR2 YYDKDF (reference sequence). The full variable domain, its missing parts supplied by reference TRBV15 and TRBJ2-7, is DAMVIQNPRYQVTQFGKPVTLSCSQTLNHNVMYWYQQKSSQAPKLLFHYYDKDFNNEADTPDNFQSRRPNTSFCFLDIRSPGLGDTAMYLCATSEPGGPYEQYFGPGTRLTVT.